This passage covers 8 T cell receptor beta chains from one sample sequenced in a study of cytomegalovirus exposure and HLA in healthy donors. PCR amplification relied on 60 Vbeta primers (plus 13 Jbeta primers). This table comes from immunoSEQ multiplex PCR, and its TCRdb copy is limited to in-frame clones, with some not included. The sample records a few hundred thousand clones, roughly 91% being singletons. Sequencing was done on a sample of PBMCs. Receptor source: a girl aged 2-10 years in good health and CMV-seronegative.

The V gene is TRBV28, the J gene TRBJ2-1; TRBD2 agrees at 8 bases. V shed 6 bases, J shed 6 bases, and the junction held 7 bases outside the gene matches. Per the germline V gene, CDR1 is MDHEN and CDR2 is SYDVKM. CDR3 length: 14 residues. The CDR3 DNA reads as TGTGCCAGCAGCCAAGGACTAGCTCCCAATGAGCAGTTCTTC. This encodes CASSQGLAPNEQFF.

The V gene is TRBV25-1, the J gene TRBJ2-5; TRBD2 matches 7 bases. The J call is doubtful: the DNA matches TRBJ2-7 better. CDR1 is MGHDK and CDR2 is SYGVNS in the germline V gene. CDR3 length: 12 amino acids. The CDR3 sequence is CASSDWGGEQYF. The CDR3 DNA reads TGTGCCAGCAGTGACTGGGGGGGCGAGCAGTACTTC.

The chain employs TRBV6-5 and TRBJ2-1; no reliable D call. From germline, CDR1 is MNHEY and CDR2 SVGAGI. The V end was cut by 2 bases, the J end by 3 bases, with 8 bases between. The CDR3 is 14 residues long. The CDR3: CASSYASFYNEQFF. The CDR3, as DNA: TGTGCCAGCAGTTACGCTAGTTTCTACAATGAGCAGTTCTTC.

The rearrangement uses TRBV27 and TRBJ2-3; TRBD2 aligns across 13 bases. The CDR3 length is 15 residues. Trimming at V came to 7 bases and at J to 5 bases, leaving 6 bases not matched to a gene. Germline CDR1 is MNHEY and CDR2 is SMNVEV (reference sequence). The CDR3 coding sequence is TGTGCCAGCACCACTAGCGGGAGGGTTGAAGATACGCAGTATTTT. Protein sequence: CASTTSGRVEDTQYF.

The chain combines TRBV5-6 with TRBJ2-3; D remains unclear. The V gene's germline CDR1 is SGHDT and CDR2 YYEEEE. This CDR3 contains 12 residues. Trimming removed 5 bases from V and 6 bases from J, with 10 bases in between. Here the CDR3 reads CASRLLSDTQYF. The CDR3 coding sequence is TGTGCCAGCAGATTACTTAGCGATACGCAGTATTTT.

The chain has TRBV7-2 and TRBJ2-3; a possible D gene is TRBD1 (6 bases). Germline V gene lookup returns CDR1 SGHTA and CDR2 FQGNSA. The CDR3 is 15 amino acids. The V and J ends lost 5 bases and 4 bases respectively, with 16 bases between them. Here the CDR3 reads CASSAITGKADTQYF. CDR3 coding DNA: TGTGCCAGCAGCGCAATTACAGGGAAAGCAGATACGCAGTATTTT.

The V call is TRBV7-6, the J call TRBJ2-3; 13 bases align to TRBD2. J was trimmed by 4 bases and V by 1 base; bases with no gene match: 2. This CDR3 comprises 16 residues. The V gene's germline CDR1 is SGHVS and CDR2 FNYEAQ. The CDR3 region is CASSLGTSGSSDTQYF. The CDR3 region has the DNA TGTGCCAGCAGCTTAGGGACTAGCGGGAGCTCAGATACGCAGTATTTT.

This rearrangement joins TRBV7-8 to TRBJ2-7; 8 positions match TRBD2. The trim removed 0 bases at V and 1 base at J, leaving 2 bases unmatched. Germline assignment: CDR1 SGHVS and CDR2 FQNEAQ. The CDR3 is made up of 15 amino acids. This CDR3 is CASSLAAGGSYEQYF. CDR3 sequence (DNA): TGTGCCAGCAGCTTAGCCGCGGGAGGATCCTACGAGCAGTACTTC.